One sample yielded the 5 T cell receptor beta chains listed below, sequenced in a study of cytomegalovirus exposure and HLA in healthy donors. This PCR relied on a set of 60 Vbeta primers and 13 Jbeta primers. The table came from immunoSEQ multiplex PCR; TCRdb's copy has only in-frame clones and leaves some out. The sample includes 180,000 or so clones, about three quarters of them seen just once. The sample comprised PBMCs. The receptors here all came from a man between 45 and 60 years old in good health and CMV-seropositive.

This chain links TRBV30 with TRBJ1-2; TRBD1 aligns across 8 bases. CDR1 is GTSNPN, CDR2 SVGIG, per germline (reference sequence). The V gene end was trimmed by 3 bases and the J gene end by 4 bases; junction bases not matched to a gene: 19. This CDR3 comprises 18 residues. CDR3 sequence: CAWSNPGQGEFWFYGYTF. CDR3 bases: TGTGCCTGGAGCAACCCAGGACAGGGCGAATTTTGGTTCTATGGCTACACCTTC.

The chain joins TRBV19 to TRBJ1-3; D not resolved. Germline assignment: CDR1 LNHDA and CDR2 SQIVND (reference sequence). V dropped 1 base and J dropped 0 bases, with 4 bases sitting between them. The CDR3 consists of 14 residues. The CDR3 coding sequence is TGTGCCAGTAGTATAGCGAGCTCTGGAAACACCATATATTTT. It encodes CASSIASSGNTIYF. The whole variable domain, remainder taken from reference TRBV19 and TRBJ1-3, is DGGITQSPKYLFRKEGQNVTLSCEQNLNHDAMYWYRQDPGQGLRLIYYSQIVNDFQKGDIAEGYSVSREKKESFPLTVTSAQKNPTAFYLCASSIASSGNTIYFGEGSWLTVV.

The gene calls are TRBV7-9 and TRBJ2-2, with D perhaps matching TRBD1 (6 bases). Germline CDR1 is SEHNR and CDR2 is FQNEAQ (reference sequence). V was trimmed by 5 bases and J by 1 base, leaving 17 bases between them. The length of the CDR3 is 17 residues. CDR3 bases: TGTGCCAGCAGCCGCGCTTCCTCGACAGGGAACACCGGGGAGCTGTTTTTT. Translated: CASSRASSTGNTGELFF.

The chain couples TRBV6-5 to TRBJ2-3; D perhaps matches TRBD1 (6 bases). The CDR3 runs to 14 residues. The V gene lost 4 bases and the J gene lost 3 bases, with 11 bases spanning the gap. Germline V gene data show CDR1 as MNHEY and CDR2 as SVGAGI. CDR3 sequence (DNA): TGTGCCAGCAGTTCGAGACAGGCTACAGATACGCAGTATTTT. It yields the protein CASSSRQATDTQYF.

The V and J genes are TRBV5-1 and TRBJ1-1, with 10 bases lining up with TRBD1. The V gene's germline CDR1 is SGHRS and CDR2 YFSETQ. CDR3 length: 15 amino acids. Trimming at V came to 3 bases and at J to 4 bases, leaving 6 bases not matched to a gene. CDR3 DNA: TGCGCCAGCAGCTCGACAGGGGGCCTCTCCACTGAAGCTTTCTTT. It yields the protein CASSSTGGLSTEAFF.